This entry lists 7 T cell receptor beta chains sequenced from one sample in a study of blood T cell repertoires in COVID-19. Libraries were prepared by immunoSEQ multiplex PCR; TCRdb keeps only in-frame clonotypes and omits some of them. The sample includes about 480,000 clones, roughly 90% seen only once; the top ten take about 1.7%. The sequenced sample consisted of PBMCs or T cells enriched from blood (not recorded which). The receptors here all came from a woman in her 40s who had recovered from COVID-19.

The rearrangement uses TRBV5-8 and TRBJ1-2; maybe TRBD1 (5 bases). CDR1 is SGHTS and CDR2 is YDEGEE in the germline V gene. The length of the CDR3 is 15 residues. Trimming took 0 bases from V and 4 from J, leaving 13 bases between them. The CDR3 sequence: CASSLAQGGGYGYTF. In DNA, the CDR3 is TGTGCCAGCAGCTTGGCCCAGGGAGGAGGCTATGGCTACACCTTC.

The chain is built from TRBV7-9 and TRBJ2-7; 7 positions match TRBD2. CDR1 SEHNR and CDR2 FQNEAQ come from the germline V gene (reference sequence). J gave up 7 bases and V 5 bases, and 11 bases lay outside the gene matches. This CDR3 is built from 14 residues. The CDR3 sequence: CASSPTSPFMEQYF. In DNA form, the CDR3 reads TGTGCCAGCAGCCCGACTAGCCCTTTCATGGAGCAGTACTTC.

This sequence joins TRBV5-1 and TRBJ2-1; TRBD2 agrees at 10 bases. Trimming cost V 2 bases and J 7 bases; bases outside gene matches: 6. The CDR3 runs 15 residues. Germline-derived CDR1 and CDR2 are SGHRS and YFSETQ. Written as DNA, the CDR3 is TGCGCCAGCAGCTTACCTAGCGGGAGTGGAAATGAGCAGTTCTTC. Translation: CASSLPSGSGNEQFF.

This clone came up a few times. The rearrangement links TRBV19 to TRBJ2-3; D not certain. V was shortened by 4 bases and J by 1 base, with 12 bases between the two germline ends. The CDR3 extends over 15 amino acids. The germline gives CDR1 LNHDA, CDR2 SQIVND (reference sequence). DNA of the CDR3: TGTGCCAGTAGTACCCTGTATTCCGGCACAGATACGCAGTATTTT. This sequence encodes CASSTLYSGTDTQYF.

A note on this clone: This sample also contains other DNA sequences that code for the same CDR3. The chain recombines TRBV30 with TRBJ2-2; D call uncertain. Deletions cut 0 bases from V and 1 base from J, with 6 bases between. The germline CDR1 and CDR2 sequences are GTSNPN and SVGIG (reference sequence). The CDR3 consists of 14 residues. The CDR3 reads CAWSVARNTGELFF. For the CDR3, the DNA is TGTGCCTGGAGTGTGGCCAGGAACACCGGGGAGCTGTTTTTT.

The chain is built from TRBV4-1 and TRBJ1-3; 7 bases map to TRBD1. This CDR3 is 16 amino acids long. Germline V CDR1 and CDR2: MGHRA, YSYEKL. V gave up 5 bases and J gave up 0 bases; unmatched junction bases: 7. The CDR3 protein is CASSGRDRSSGNTIYF. The CDR3 bases are TGCGCCAGCAGCGGCCGGGACAGAAGCTCTGGAAACACCATATATTTT.

The CDR3 region is CASSYSSYTGASPLHF. The CDR3 nucleotides read TGTGCCAGCAGTTACTCATCGTATACAGGGGCCTCACCCCTCCACTTT. This chain uses TRBV6-5 with TRBJ1-6; 7 bases match TRBD1. V gave up 0 bases and J gave up 10 bases; unmatched junction bases: 9. CDR1 is MNHEY, CDR2 SVGAGI, per germline. The CDR3 runs to 16 residues.